This T cell receptor beta chain was retrieved from a study of blood T cell repertoires in COVID-19. Trimming shortened V by 1 base and J by 1 base, and 11 bases separated the two germline ends. Germline V gives CDR1 MNHEY, CDR2 SVGAGI. This CDR3 has 16 residues. Per the original methods: Estimation of nucleated cell counts relied on the amplification of reference gene primers. Method: immunoSEQ multiplex PCR; TCRdb's copy keeps in-frame clones and lacks some. That table furnishes V, J and clone size, whereas the DNA furnished D and trimming. The sample yields 120,000 to 150,000 clones, approximately 83% seen once.

The chain uses TRBV6-5 and TRBJ1-3, with D possibly matching TRBD1 (6 bases). The sample was peripheral blood. This clonotype originated in a human donor in a cohort sampled during active COVID-19. The CDR3 DNA reads as TGTGCCAGCAGTTACTTCGCAGGGGCTTCTGGAAACACCATATATTTT. It yields the protein CASSYFAGASGNTIYF.